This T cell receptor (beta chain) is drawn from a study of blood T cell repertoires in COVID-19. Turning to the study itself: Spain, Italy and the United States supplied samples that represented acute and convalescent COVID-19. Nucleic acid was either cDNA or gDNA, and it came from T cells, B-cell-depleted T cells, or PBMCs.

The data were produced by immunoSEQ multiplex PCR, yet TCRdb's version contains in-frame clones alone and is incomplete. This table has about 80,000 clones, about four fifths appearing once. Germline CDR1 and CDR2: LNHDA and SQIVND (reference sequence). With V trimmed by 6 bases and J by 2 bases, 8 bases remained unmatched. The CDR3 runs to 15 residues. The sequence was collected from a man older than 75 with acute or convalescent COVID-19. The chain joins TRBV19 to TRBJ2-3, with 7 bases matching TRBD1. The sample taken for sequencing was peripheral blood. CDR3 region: CASSRDSTFTDTQYF. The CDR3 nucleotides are TGTGCCAGTAGCAGGGACAGTACTTTCACAGATACGCAGTATTTT.